One sample yielded the 32 T cell receptor beta chains listed below, sequenced in a study of read filtering for tumor transcriptome and immune sequencing. From about 400 ng of RNA, a library with molecular barcoded alpha/delta and beta/gamma adaptors was made. TCRdb ran MiXCR on the reads and lists one entry per CDR3 protein. Of tens of thousands of distinct CDR3 sequences in the sample, approximately 20% were seen once. Sequencing was done on a sample of a population of CD138-negative cells sorted from bone marrow. These receptor sequences come from a donor at least 40 years old with multiple myeloma.

This clonotype was counted between two and nine times. The genes are TRBV19 and TRBJ2-1; D is ambiguous. The length of the CDR3 is 11 residues. Germline-derived CDR1 and CDR2 are LNHDA and SQIVND (reference sequence). V gave up 2 bases and J gave up 13 bases, with 9 bases separating them. In nucleotides, the CDR3 is TGTGCCAGTAGTATACTTAGTACTCAGTTCTTC. Amino acid sequence: CASSILSTQFF.

This clonotype came up many times. The chain joins TRBV15 to TRBJ1-1; 10 bases fit TRBD1. This CDR3 contains 15 residues. The junction had 6 bases not matched to a gene; V was cut back by 4 bases and J by 4 bases. CDR1 LNHNV and CDR2 YYDKDF come from the germline V gene (reference sequence). The CDR3 region is CATSKGGQGFTEAFF. In DNA, the CDR3 is TGTGCCACCAGCAAAGGGGGACAGGGGTTCACTGAAGCTTTCTTT. Drawing the rest from reference TRBV15 and TRBJ1-1, the complete variable domain is DAMVIQNPRYQVTQFGKPVTLSCSQTLNHNVMYWYQQKSSQAPKLLFHYYDKDFNNEADTPDNFQSRRPNTSFCFLDIRSPGLGDTAMYLCATSKGGQGFTEAFFGQGTRLTVV.

In its sample, this clonotype was seen many times. The V and J genes are TRBV3-1 and TRBJ1-1; D ambiguous. Trimming shortened V by 1 base and J by 4 bases, and 10 bases separated the two germline ends. The CDR3 sequence is 14 residues long. CDR1 is LGHDT, CDR2 YNNKEL, per germline (reference sequence). CDR3 region: CASSQGAGGTEAFF. The CDR3 coding sequence is TGTGCCAGCAGCCAAGGGGCGGGTGGCACTGAAGCTTTCTTT.

In this sample, this clonotype turned up many times. The chain recombines TRBV12-3 or TRBV12-4 with TRBJ1-4, with D possibly matching TRBD1 (5 bases). CDR3 length equals 13 residues. Trimming removed 9 bases from V and 3 bases from J, with 11 bases in between. CDR3 region: CASKGRSNEKLFF. DNA for the CDR3: TGTGCCAGTAAGGGACGGTCTAATGAAAAACTGTTTTTT.

On this clonotype: A read error is possible here, since a much larger clone lies one base away. V gene TRBV20-1 combines with J gene TRBJ2-1; 9 bases line up with TRBD2. This CDR3 has 14 residues. Germline assignment: CDR1 DFQATT and CDR2 SNEGSKA (reference sequence). Trimming removed 1 base from V and 6 bases from J; junction bases left unmatched: 4. The CDR3 spells CSARGPSGTNEQFF. The DNA of the CDR3 is TGCAGTGCTAGAGGACCTAGCGGGACCAATGAGCAGTTCTTC.

The sample holds many counts of this clonotype. The chain recombines TRBV20-1 with TRBJ2-5; 9 positions agree with TRBD2. V was clipped by 1 base and J by 4 bases; unmatched bases: 7. The germline gives CDR1 DFQATT, CDR2 SNEGSKA (reference sequence). CDR3 length equals 15 residues. CDR3 DNA sequence: TGCAGTGCTAGAGTGGGCGGGAGGGCCGTAGAGACCCAGTACTTC. It encodes CSARVGGRAVETQYF.

As for this clonotype: This is likely a read error, given that the CDR3 carries no conserved phenylalanine or tryptophan at its end. It is unclear where the CDR3 begins or ends on the DNA, so no DNA is shown, and the CDR3 is as TCRdb lists it. This sequence joins TRBV28 and TRBJ2-1; the table gives TRBD2 as D, unverified against the DNA. Germline lookup yields CDR1 MDHEN and CDR2 SYDVKM. The CDR3 is made up of 15 amino acids, end residues included. The CDR3: CASPPSLAGHNELFL.

Many counts were recorded for this clonotype. The chain uses TRBV6-1 and TRBJ2-2; 8 positions agree with TRBD2. The length of the CDR3 is 15 residues. Germline CDR1 and CDR2: MNHNS and SASEGT. Trimming at V came to 5 bases and at J to 6 bases, leaving 8 bases not matched to a gene. DNA of the CDR3: TGTGCCAGCAGTACAAGCGGGAGCGTCGCCGGGGAGCTGTTTTTT. Its translation is CASSTSGSVAGELFF.

With regard to this clonotype: A clone one base away is much larger, so this may be a read error. The gene calls are TRBV18 and TRBJ1-1; D gene unclear. Per the germline V gene, CDR1 is KGHSH and CDR2 is LQKENI. This CDR3 contains 14 residues. The CDR3 is CASSPLIGHTEALF. The DNA of the CDR3 is TGTGCCAGCTCACCACTCATCGGGCACACTGAAGCTCTCTTT.

The chain joins TRBV5-4 to TRBJ1-1, with 8 bases fitting TRBD1. Germline V CDR1 and CDR2: SGHNT, YYREEE (reference sequence). This CDR3 comprises 12 residues. The trim removed 6 bases at V and 5 bases at J, leaving 3 bases unmatched. The CDR3 DNA reads TGTGCCAGCACCCACAGGGGGACTGAAGCTTTCTTT. Its protein is CASTHRGTEAFF.

A note on this clonotype: Possible read error: a much larger clone is one base away. This chain connects TRBV5-4 to TRBJ2-1, with D possibly called TRBD1 or TRBD2 (5 bases each). Germline V lookup: CDR1 SGHNT, CDR2 YYREEE (reference sequence). CDR3 length: 16 amino acids. The CDR3 DNA is TGCACCAGCAGCTTGTACCGGGACCAACCGAGCAATGAGCAGTTCTTC. Its translation: CTSSLYRDQPSNEQFF.

A word on this clonotype: Since a far larger clone is one base different, this is likely a read error. V gene TRBV7-9 combines with J gene TRBJ1-1; the D gene is possibly TRBD1 (5 bases). This CDR3 is 11 amino acids long. CDR1 SEHNR and CDR2 FQNEAQ come from the germline V gene (reference sequence). CDR3 amino acids: CASRGNTEASF. In DNA, the CDR3 is TGTGCCAGCCGGGGGAACACTGAAGCTTCCTTT.

Many counts were recorded for this clonotype. The J gene is TRBJ2-2, the V gene TRBV6-5, with 8 bases aligning to TRBD1. V was pared by 6 bases and J by 4 bases, with 4 bases of the junction left unmatched. Germline-derived CDR1 and CDR2 are MNHEY and SVGAGI. This CDR3 region has 14 residues. CDR3: CASRGDRLTGELFF. The CDR3 DNA reads as TGTGCCAGCAGAGGGGACAGGCTCACCGGGGAGCTGTTTTTT.

A few counts support this clonotype. This chain connects TRBV20-1 to TRBJ1-1; TRBD1 matches at 7 bases. V was pared by 8 bases and J by 5 bases, with 8 bases of the junction left unmatched. The V gene's germline CDR1 is DFQATT and CDR2 SNEGSKA (reference sequence). The CDR3 loop spans 12 amino acids. The CDR3 DNA follows: TGCAGTCCCAGGGGGGGTGGAACTGAAGCTTTCTTT. It is translated as CSPRGGGTEAFF.

For this clonotype: This may stem from a read error, because a much larger clone lies one nucleotide away. The chain uses TRBV21-1 and TRBJ2-1. TRBV21-1 is a documented pseudogene. This CDR3 has 11 residues. CDR3 sequence reads: CASGCVCEQFF. The CDR3 coding sequence is TGTGCCAGCGGATGCGTTTGTGAGCAGTTCTTC.

The rearrangement joins TRBV6-1 to TRBJ2-1; D might be TRBD2 (5 bases). The CDR3 sequence is 14 residues long. Germline values: CDR1 MNHNS, CDR2 SASEGT. V was shortened by 4 bases and J by 8 bases, with 15 bases between the two germline ends. The CDR3 DNA reads TGTGCCAGCAGTGTTGCGAGAGGGCCCTATGAGCAGTTCTTC. The encoded protein is CASSVARGPYEQFF.

This clonotype came up many times. The chain is built from TRBV11-2 and TRBJ2-4, with 11 bases identical to TRBD2. This CDR3 is built from 14 residues. The J segment lost 4 bases and the V segment lost 6 bases, leaving 2 bases of the junction unmatched. Per the germline V gene, CDR1 is SGHAT and CDR2 is FQNNGV. The chain's CDR3 is CASSRLAGKNIQYF. The CDR3 nucleotides are TGTGCCAGCAGTAGACTAGCGGGGAAAAACATTCAGTACTTC.

In this sample, this clonotype turned up many times. The chain links TRBV2 to TRBJ2-1, with 7 positions matching TRBD2. The CDR3 loop spans 14 amino acids. CDR1 and CDR2 (germline): SNHLY, FYNNEI. The V and J ends lost 8 bases and 0 bases, in that order; junction bases with no gene match: 4. CDR3 DNA: TGTGCCAGCCGAGCGGGGTTCTCCTACAATGAGCAGTTCTTC. Amino acid sequence: CASRAGFSYNEQFF.

The chain carries TRBV18 and TRBJ1-2; perhaps TRBD1 as D (6 bases). There are 16 residues in the CDR3. V was clipped by 1 base and J by 5 bases, with 17 bases between them. Germline V gives CDR1 KGHSH, CDR2 LQKENI. CDR3 nucleotides: TGTGCCAGCTCACCACGACAGGTCCCAGAAGGTTATGGCTACACCTTC. Its protein is CASSPRQVPEGYGYTF.

There are many counts of this clonotype. V is TRBV11-3 and J is TRBJ2-2, with 7 bases lining up with TRBD1. The CDR3 consists of 15 residues. V lost 1 base to trimming and J lost 4 bases; unmatched junction nucleotides: 3. Germline-derived CDR1 and CDR2 are SGHNT and YENEEA. In nucleotides, the CDR3 is TGTGCCAGCAGCTTAGCCCGACAGGGCACCGGGGAGCTGTTTTTT. Translation gives CASSLARQGTGELFF.

With regard to this clonotype: A clone one base away is much larger, so this may be a read error. This chain connects TRBV6-6 to TRBJ2-3; possibly TRBD2 for D (6 bases). V shed 7 bases and J shed 6 bases, with 8 bases lying between them. The CDR3 loop spans 11 amino acids. The germline V gene encodes CDR1 MNHNY and CDR2 SVGAGI (reference sequence). CDR3 DNA sequence: TGTGCCAGCATACGGGAGGATACGCAGTATTTT. Its translation is CASIREDTQYF.

Of note for this clonotype: A much larger clone lies a single base off, so this may be a read error. V gene TRBV18 combines with J gene TRBJ1-1, with 7 bases aligning to TRBD1. Germline-derived CDR1 and CDR2 are KGHSH and LQKENI. The CDR3 totals 16 residues. The CDR3 loop is CASSPRQGEMNTEAIF. The DNA of the CDR3 is TGTGCCAGCTCACCGAGGCAGGGGGAGATGAACACTGAAGCTATCTTT.

This clonotype came up many times. This rearrangement joins TRBV19 to TRBJ1-5; D remains unclear. From germline, CDR1 is LNHDA and CDR2 SQIVND (reference sequence). V shed 7 bases and J shed 1 base, with 14 bases lying between them. The CDR3 runs 15 residues. The CDR3 DNA reads as TGTGCCAGTACCGACCACACCAGGAGCAATCAGCCCCAGCATTTT. Its protein product is CASTDHTRSNQPQHF.

This clonotype was recorded many times. The V call is TRBV15, the J call TRBJ2-7; no clear D gene. The germline V and J ends were trimmed by 2 bases and 4 bases, with 6 bases remaining between them. The CDR3 sequence is 12 residues long. Germline V lookup: CDR1 LNHNV, CDR2 YYDKDF (reference sequence). The CDR3, as DNA: TGTGCCACCAGCAGACCGGGTTACGAGCAGTACTTC. Its protein product is CATSRPGYEQYF.

This clonotype was observed many times. This chain uses TRBV19 with TRBJ1-5; TRBD1 is a possible D gene (5 bases). Germline V CDR1 and CDR2: LNHDA, SQIVND (reference sequence). V was shortened by 0 bases and J by 4 bases, with 13 bases between the two germline ends. The CDR3 has 16 amino acids. CDR3 DNA: TGTGCCAGTAGTATAGATCGTCAGGGACCAAATCAGCCCCAGCATTTT. It codes for CASSIDRQGPNQPQHF.

This clonotype was observed at least ten times. The V call is TRBV12-3 or TRBV12-4, the J call TRBJ1-6; D is ambiguous. The CDR3 has 15 amino acids. The germline V and J ends were trimmed by 6 bases and 9 bases, with 18 bases remaining between them. The CDR3 sequence is CASSPSSPGRSPLHF. The CDR3 nucleotides are TGTGCCAGCAGCCCCTCGTCCCCGGGTCGTTCACCCCTCCACTTT.

This clonotype has more than one count but fewer than ten. A read error may account for a junction end that differs from germline. This chain connects TRBV20-1 to TRBJ1-3, with TRBD1 matching over 8 bases. This CDR3 is built from 14 residues. In germline, CDR1 is DFQATT, CDR2 SNEGSKA (reference sequence). CDR3 DNA sequence: TGCAGTGCTAGAGGACAGGGGACTGGAATCACCATATATTTT. Encoded protein: CSARGQGTGITIYF.

On this clonotype: A much larger clonotype is one base distant, so this may be a read error. The chain recombines TRBV7-2 with TRBJ1-1; TRBD1 might be the D (5 bases). V dropped 5 bases and J dropped 1 base, with 11 bases sitting between them. This CDR3 region has 14 residues. CDR1 is SGHTA and CDR2 is FQGNSA in the germline V gene. The CDR3 DNA reads as TGTGCCAGCAGCCCAGGGTGCAGGAACACTGAAGCTTTCTTT. It encodes CASSPGCRNTEAFF.

On this clonotype: A much larger clone lies a single base off, so this may be a read error. J is TRBJ2-5 and V is TRBV5-5; TRBD1 aligns across 9 bases. This CDR3 region has 16 residues. The germline gives CDR1 SGHKS, CDR2 YYEKEE (reference sequence). CDR3 protein: CASSRGDTGGGETQHF. Here the CDR3 DNA reads TGTGCCAGCAGCCGGGGCGATACAGGGGGCGGAGAGACCCAGCACTTC.

Details on this clonotype: This sequence may be a read error, since a much larger clone differs from it by one base. V gene TRBV2 combines with J gene TRBJ2-3, with TRBD2 matching over 13 bases. V was pared by 7 bases and J by 7 bases, with 8 bases of the junction left unmatched. The CDR3 totals 15 residues. Germline-derived CDR1 and CDR2 are SNHLY and FYNNEI. The CDR3: CASKGLAGVPNTQYF. The CDR3 nucleotides read TGTGCCAGCAAAGGACTAGCGGGAGTTCCAAATACGCAGTATTTT.

This clonotype was recorded many times. This chain connects TRBV20-1 to TRBJ2-1; tentatively, D is TRBD1 (5 bases). The CDR3 spans 12 residues. Per germline, CDR1 DFQATT and CDR2 SNEGSKA (reference sequence). The V gene lost 3 bases and the J gene lost 4 bases, with 7 bases spanning the gap. The DNA of the CDR3 is TGCAGTGCTAGCCACAGGTACAATGAGCAGTTCTTC. Translating it yields CSASHRYNEQFF.

This clonotype occurred once. The chain joins TRBV4-1 to TRBJ2-6, with D possibly TRBD1 on 5 matching bases. The CDR3 sequence is 14 residues long. V was shortened by 5 bases and J by 5 bases, with 10 bases between the two germline ends. CDR1 and CDR2 from the germline V gene are MGHRA and YSYEKL. CDR3 nucleotides: TGCGCCAGCAGCATGGACACCAGGGCCAACGTCCTGACTTTC. Its translation is CASSMDTRANVLTF.